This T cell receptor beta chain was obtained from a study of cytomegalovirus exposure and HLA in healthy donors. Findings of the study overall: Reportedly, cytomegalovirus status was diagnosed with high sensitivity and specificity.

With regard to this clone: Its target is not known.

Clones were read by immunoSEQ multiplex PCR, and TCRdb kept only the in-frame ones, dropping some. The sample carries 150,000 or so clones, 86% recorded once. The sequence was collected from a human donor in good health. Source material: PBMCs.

CDR3 nucleotide sequence: TGTGCCTGGAACTCTCACTCTGGAAACACCATATATTTT. This encodes CAWNSHSGNTIYF. This chain joins TRBV30 and TRBJ1-3; unclear D gene. The CDR3 totals 13 residues. Trimming shortened V by 4 bases and J by 0 bases, and 7 bases separated the two germline ends. The germline V gene has CDR1 GTSNPN and CDR2 SVGIG (reference sequence).